This T cell receptor (beta chain) comes out of a study of shared clonotypes between healthy human individuals. This CDR3 is built from 15 residues. Germline lookup yields CDR1 SGHNT and CDR2 YYREEE (reference sequence). Deletions cut 2 bases from V and 6 bases from J, with 15 bases between. Worth noting for this clone: Its antigen is unidentified.

Deep was the level at which the assay was run. For sorted subsets, approximately 0.2 ug DNA per replicate equaled about 30,000 T cell genomes. The data were produced by immunoSEQ multiplex PCR, yet TCRdb's version contains in-frame clones alone and is incomplete. This sample has about 380,000 clones; just over 95% occur once, and the top ten carry approximately 0.32%. Whole-study findings and limits: Naive subsets typically showed greater estimated richness than memory subsets. The sampled material consisted only of blood, and tissue repertoires are likely to differ.

Sequenced sample: memory CD8+ T cells sorted from blood. Subset given: CD45RO+ cells pooled with CCR7-negative TemRA cells. The source of this sequence is a man aged 25 to 40 in good health. This chain connects TRBV5-4 to TRBJ2-1; D may match TRBD1 or TRBD2 (5 bases each). CDR3 in amino acids: CASSLRTGTGNEQFF. The CDR3 bases are TGTGCCAGCAGCTTACGAACGGGGACGGGCAATGAGCAGTTCTTC.